This T cell receptor beta chain was recovered during a study of cytomegalovirus exposure and HLA in healthy donors. The junction had 7 bases not matched to a gene; V was cut back by 7 bases and J by 5 bases. The CDR3 is made up of 14 amino acids. CDR1 is SGHTA, CDR2 FQGNSA, per germline. 60 Vbeta and 13 Jbeta primers were used in PCR. TCRdb's table, derived via immunoSEQ multiplex PCR, lists solely in-frame clones and lacks some. The sample includes about 190,000 clones, 84% seen only once; the top ten take approximately 0.26%. The receptor comes from a boy younger than 18 in good health and CMV-seronegative. The V and J genes are TRBV7-2 and TRBJ2-3; 9 positions match TRBD2. The sequenced sample was PBMCs. The CDR3 sequence is CASKGGGAGDTQYF. CDR3 in DNA: TGTGCCAGCAAGGGCGGGGGGGCCGGAGATACGCAGTATTTT.